Listed below are T cell receptor beta chains from one sample, sequenced in a study of identical twins. From the 5' RACE reads, TCRdb called clonotypes with MiXCR, one entry per CDR3 protein. The sample includes about 530,000 distinct CDR3 sequences, around 15% of them seen just once. A further study also used this sample, focusing on yellow fever vaccine responses in identical twins.

Sequenced: CD4+ T cells sorted from blood. Receptors were obtained from a woman in her late teens or twenties in good health. Both conserved end residues are part of each CDR3. The D gene is left open where the match is weak. Rows give clone size only sometimes, using once, few, many, or a class for an expanded clone.

CDR3 | DNA | length | size | J | V | D
CASSSQGYNEQFF | TGTGCCAGCAGTTCACAGGGGTACAATGAGCAGTTCTTC | 13 | many | TRBJ2-1 | TRBV7-9 | TRBD1
CSASTRNTGELFF | TGCAGTGCTTCTACTAGGAACACCGGGGAGCTGTTTTTT | 13 | few | TRBJ2-2 | TRBV20-1 | .
CASNKRVGQGETQYF | TGTGCCAGCAACAAGAGGGTGGGTCAGGGCGAGACCCAGTACTTC | 15 | . | TRBJ2-5 | TRBV6-1 | .
CSVAPRLARNTDTQYF | TGCAGCGTCGCACCAAGACTAGCGCGAAACACAGATACGCAGTATTTT | 16 | . | TRBJ2-3 | TRBV29-1 | TRBD2
CSVTGQWGSEQYF | TGCAGCGTCACGGGACAGTGGGGGTCGGAGCAGTACTTC | 13 | few | TRBJ2-7 | TRBV29-1 | TRBD1
CASSFWSGNTIYF | TGTGCCAGCAGTTTTTGGTCTGGAAACACCATATATTTT | 13 | few | TRBJ1-3 | TRBV12-3/TRBV12-4 | .
CASSYSGAGRQETQYF | TGTGCCAGCAGTTACTCGGGAGCGGGGCGCCAAGAGACCCAGTACTTC | 16 | few | TRBJ2-5 | TRBV6-5 | TRBD2
CSGGTGAREKLFF | TGCAGCGGGGGAACGGGGGCGCGGGAAAAACTGTTTTTT | 13 | few | TRBJ1-4 | TRBV29-1 | .
CASSLAGTSKNIQYF | TGTGCCAGCAGTTTAGCTGGGACTTCCAAAAACATTCAGTACTTC | 15 | . | TRBJ2-4 | TRBV12-3/TRBV12-4 | .
CASSGVVYGYTF | TGTGCCAGCAGCGGCGTTGTCTATGGCTACACCTTC | 12 | . | TRBJ1-2 | TRBV11-2 | .
CSASELSYEQYF | TGCAGTGCTAGCGAACTATCCTACGAGCAGTACTTC | 12 | . | TRBJ2-7 | TRBV20-1 | .
CASSPRGGRDYEQYF | TGTGCCAGCAGTCCTAGGGGAGGCAGGGACTACGAGCAGTACTTC | 15 | few | TRBJ2-7 | TRBV28 | .
CASTMGLAGEQFF | TGTGCCAGTACCATGGGACTAGCTGGTGAGCAGTTCTTC | 13 | . | TRBJ2-1 | TRBV19 | TRBD2